This T cell receptor beta chain is from a study of blood T cell repertoires in COVID-19. About the research overall: PBMCs, B-cell-depleted T cells, or T cells were the source of the cDNA or gDNA that made up the material.

CDR3 length: 14 amino acids. Germline V gene lookup returns CDR1 LGHDT and CDR2 YNNKEL (reference sequence). V was clipped by 1 base and J by 4 bases, with 11 bases between them. As originally analysed: Reference gene primer amplification gave nucleated cell count estimates. Produced via immunoSEQ multiplex PCR; TCRdb's table is partial and in-frame only. That table supplies the V and J calls and clone size; D and trimming were determined from the DNA. The sample lists about 150,000 clones; roughly 80% were seen once. This clone was detected only a few times. The sequencing input was peripheral blood. V usage is TRBV3-1 (or the pseudogene TRBV3-2) and J usage is TRBJ2-7; TRBD2 is a possible D gene (6 bases). The receptor comes from a human donor in a cohort sampled during active COVID-19. CDR3 sequence reads: CASSQGTTPYEQYV. The CDR3 nucleotides are TGTGCCAGCAGCCAAGGGACTACCCCTTACGAGCAGTACGTC.